A single sample gave rise to the 21 T cell receptor beta chains below, sequenced in a study of siplizumab effects on memory and regulatory T cells. The protocol was immunoSEQ multiplex PCR, while the TCRdb copy is restricted to in-frame clones and leaves out a portion. This table holds about 56,000 clones, about 98% found once. Sample: naive CD8+ T cells sorted from blood. All receptors come from a human donor in good health.

This chain links TRBV14 with TRBJ1-2; D is undetermined. CDR1 is SGHDN and CDR2 is FVKESK in the germline V gene. Deletions cut 0 bases from V and 3 bases from J, with 8 bases between. The CDR3 spans 14 residues. CDR3 in amino acids: CASSQDREYYGYTF. CDR3 bases: TGTGCCAGCAGCCAAGATCGGGAATACTATGGCTACACCTTC.

This chain joins TRBV5-4 and TRBJ2-7, with 12 bases matching TRBD2. V gave up 4 bases and J gave up 7 bases; unmatched junction bases: 3. CDR3 length: 13 amino acids. The germline V gene has CDR1 SGHNT and CDR2 YYREEE (reference sequence). The CDR3 bases are TGTGCCAGCAGCGGGACTAGCGGGTGGGAGCAGTACTTC. This translates into CASSGTSGWEQYF.

This clone was observed once. This sequence joins TRBV27 and TRBJ2-2; D is uncertain. V was clipped by 6 bases and J by 5 bases, with 7 bases between them. The CDR3 consists of 12 residues. Germline CDR1 is MNHEY and CDR2 is SMNVEV (reference sequence). The CDR3 sequence is CASRKRTGELFF. As DNA, the CDR3 is TGTGCCAGCAGAAAAAGGACCGGGGAGCTGTTTTTT.

Here the CDR3 DNA reads TGCGCCAGCAGCTTGCAGCGGGAGGGTTACGAGCAGTACTTC. Its translation: CASSLQREGYEQYF. This chain connects TRBV5-1 to TRBJ2-7, with TRBD2 identical over 10 bases. The CDR3 totals 14 residues. The germline CDR1 and CDR2 sequences are SGHRS and YFSETQ. V gave up 1 base and J gave up 4 bases; unmatched junction bases: 2.

The V gene is TRBV4-2, the J gene TRBJ1-1; a possible D gene is TRBD1 (5 bases). Trimming removed 0 bases at V and 5 bases at J, with 10 bases between. There are 14 residues in the CDR3. Germline loops: CDR1 LGHNA, CDR2 YNFKEQ. In nucleotides, the CDR3 is TGTGCCAGCAGCCAAGAATCGGGGGTAACTGAAGCTTTCTTT. Protein: CASSQESGVTEAFF.

The CDR3, as DNA: TGCGCCAGCAGTCAATCAAAACAGGGGGTCATTGATCAGCCCCAGCATTTT. Its protein is CASSQSKQGVIDQPQHF. This chain connects TRBV23-1 to TRBJ1-5; 8 nucleotides match TRBD1. TRBV23-1 is an ORF, and what it does is uncertain. With 0 bases clipped from V and 5 bases from J, the junction kept 9 bases outside the gene matches. The CDR3 has 17 amino acids.

The J gene is TRBJ2-3, the V gene TRBV2; TRBD1 is a possible D gene (6 bases). This CDR3 contains 19 residues. Per germline, CDR1 SNHLY and CDR2 FYNNEI. Trimming stripped 4 bases from V and 2 bases from J, with 25 bases between. CDR3 residues: CASSGSTSPGTISTDTQYF. The DNA for the CDR3 is TGTGCCAGCAGTGGGTCAACTTCCCCCGGGACAATTTCCACAGATACGCAGTATTTT.

The chain couples TRBV6-1 to TRBJ2-1; the D is unclear. Trimming left V 6 bases short and J 4 bases short, with 10 bases between. Germline V lookup: CDR1 MNHNS, CDR2 SASEGT. This CDR3 region has 13 residues. The CDR3 loop reads CASRSTSYNEQFF. CDR3 nucleotide sequence: TGTGCCAGCAGAAGTACCAGTTACAATGAGCAGTTCTTC.

V gene TRBV5-1 combines with J gene TRBJ1-5; D perhaps matches TRBD1 (5 bases). V was trimmed by 2 bases and J by 4 bases, leaving 10 bases between them. Per germline, CDR1 SGHRS and CDR2 YFSETQ. This CDR3 has 14 amino acids. In DNA form, the CDR3 reads TGCGCCAGCAGCTTTGAAGGACATAATCAGCCCCAGCATTTT. This codes for CASSFEGHNQPQHF.

As DNA, the CDR3 is TGCAGCGTCGACCCGGGACAGGGGGGAAACACCATATATTTT. Amino acid sequence: CSVDPGQGGNTIYF. The rearrangement uses TRBV29-1 and TRBJ1-3; 10 bases line up with TRBD1. V dropped 6 bases and J dropped 4; count of bases not matched to a gene: 6. CDR1 is SQVTM, CDR2 ANQGSEA, per germline. The CDR3 sequence is 14 residues long. Complete variable domain (other parts from reference TRBV29-1 and TRBJ1-3): SAVISQKPSRDICQRGTSLTIQCQVDSQVTMMFWYRQQPGQSLTLIATANQGSEATYESGFVIDKFPISRPNLTFSTLTVSNMSPEDSSIYLCSVDPGQGGNTIYFGEGSWLTVV.

The rearrangement uses TRBV27 and TRBJ2-7; perhaps TRBD1 as D (6 bases). The CDR3 consists of 14 residues. Looked up from germline, CDR1 is MNHEY and CDR2 is SMNVEV (reference sequence). Trimming removed 7 bases from V and 4 bases from J, with 17 bases in between. The CDR3 loop is CASNPRDKKYEQYF. The CDR3 bases are TGTGCCAGCAACCCCCGGGACAAAAAGTACGAGCAGTACTTC.

The rearrangement uses TRBV6-1 and TRBJ1-2; D possibly corresponds to TRBD1 (5 bases). The germline V gene has CDR1 MNHNS and CDR2 SASEGT. CDR3 length: 13 residues. Trimming took off 6 bases at V and 2 bases at J, with 10 bases between the two ends. CDR3 coding DNA: TGTGCCAGCAGGCCGGGACCCAACTATGGCTACACCTTC. Its translation: CASRPGPNYGYTF.

The gene calls are TRBV6-4 and TRBJ2-1; D is uncertain. V was clipped by 0 bases and J by 0 bases, with 12 bases between them. The CDR3 sequence is 17 residues long. Germline CDR1 MRHNA, CDR2 SNTAGT. This CDR3 reads CASSDSFSDHSYNEQFF. In nucleotides, the CDR3 is TGTGCCAGCAGTGACTCTTTTAGTGACCACTCCTACAATGAGCAGTTCTTC.

This chain joins TRBV29-1 and TRBJ2-2; 8 bases line up with TRBD2. J was trimmed by 1 base and V by 6 bases; bases with no gene match: 4. Germline V gene data show CDR1 as SQVTM and CDR2 as ANQGSEA. The CDR3 covers 14 residues. This chain's CDR3 is CSVQTSENTGELFF. Written as DNA, the CDR3 is TGCAGCGTGCAGACTAGCGAGAACACCGGGGAGCTGTTTTTT.

This clone was found once. The CDR3 spells CASSYSRGPYNEQFF. The CDR3 region has the DNA TGTGCCAGCAGTTACTCGAGAGGGCCCTACAATGAGCAGTTCTTC. The rearrangement links TRBV6-5 to TRBJ2-1, with D maybe TRBD2 (5 bases). V was cut by 0 bases and J by 2 bases, with 8 bases left in between. The length of the CDR3 is 15 residues. Germline loops: CDR1 MNHEY, CDR2 SVGAGI.

The V and J genes are TRBV7-9 and TRBJ2-3; 14 bases match TRBD2. Germline trimming cut 4 bases from V and 14 bases from J; bases unmatched to any gene: 8. Germline CDR1 is SEHNR and CDR2 is FQNEAQ (reference sequence). The CDR3 is 14 amino acids. CDR3 sequence reads: CASSSGLAGAVRYF. CDR3 coding DNA: TGTGCCAGCAGCTCGGGACTAGCGGGAGCAGTTCGGTATTTT.

In this sample, this clone turned up once. This chain connects TRBV4-1 to TRBJ1-2, with D possibly being TRBD1 (6 bases). This CDR3 comprises 16 residues. V was shortened by 0 bases and J by 4 bases, with 15 bases between the two germline ends. Germline CDR1 is MGHRA and CDR2 is YSYEKL. The DNA for the CDR3 is TGCGCCAGCAGCCAAGAGGGGGGGGGCGCAGGCTATGGCTACACCTTC. Its protein is CASSQEGGGAGYGYTF.

The V and J genes are TRBV11-3 and TRBJ2-7; D is possibly TRBD1 (5 bases). The germline V and J ends were trimmed by 5 bases and 6 bases, with 17 bases remaining between them. Germline assignment: CDR1 SGHNT and CDR2 YENEEA. The CDR3 loop spans 14 amino acids. CDR3 nucleotides: TGTGCCAGCAGCCTAAGCAGGGCTTTCGTCGAGCAGTACTTC. Encoded protein: CASSLSRAFVEQYF.

This chain joins TRBV5-1 and TRBJ1-1; D unclear. Trimming stripped 0 bases from V and 4 bases from J, with 4 bases between. CDR3 size: 12 residues. Germline loops: CDR1 SGHRS, CDR2 YFSETQ. In DNA form, the CDR3 reads TGCGCCAGCAGCTTGGTCGGCACTGAAGCTTTCTTT. It is translated as CASSLVGTEAFF.

The V and J genes are TRBV27 and TRBJ1-2; D is uncertain. Trimming removed 6 bases from V and 3 bases from J, with 17 bases in between. The CDR3 is 15 residues long. In germline, CDR1 is MNHEY, CDR2 SMNVEV (reference sequence). This CDR3 is CASSPTEEKHYGYTF. DNA of the CDR3: TGTGCCAGCAGCCCAACGGAGGAGAAGCACTATGGCTACACCTTC.

V gene TRBV11-2 combines with J gene TRBJ2-3; no definite D call. The CDR3 runs to 13 residues. Trimming removed 5 bases from V and 4 bases from J, with 10 bases in between. Germline-derived CDR1 and CDR2 are SGHAT and FQNNGV. CDR3 sequence: CASSPPLADTQYF. The CDR3 bases are TGTGCCAGCAGCCCCCCCTTGGCAGATACGCAGTATTTT.